This T cell receptor (beta chain) was recovered during a study of blood T cells in healthy people across ages. The overall study: The template switching approach captured approximately one barcoded beta molecule for every two T cells. Broader study findings: Since the PBMCs were unsorted, naive and antigen-experienced cells could not be conclusively compared.

Germline V gives CDR1 DFQATT, CDR2 SNEGSKA (reference sequence). The junction had 0 bases not matched to a gene; V was cut back by 1 base and J by 3 bases. The CDR3 runs to 13 residues. Each donor supplied 8 to 10 milliliters of peripheral blood. In regard to this clonotype: Antigen unknown.

A J-beta primer mix and a sample-barcoded 5' primer were used in a second PCR of roughly 7 to 12 cycles. Every sample gave at least 3 million paired-end reads containing CDR3. TCRdb independently ran MiXCR on the 5' RACE reads; one entry per CDR3 protein. Among about 1.4 million distinct CDR3 sequences listed, approximately 59% were seen once. This TCR was sampled from a man between 18 and 29 years old in good health. The chain joins TRBV20-1 to TRBJ2-7, with 10 bases fitting TRBD2. The source material was blood. The chain's CDR3 is CSARGLAGYEQYF. In nucleotides, the CDR3 is TGCAGTGCTAGAGGACTAGCGGGCTACGAGCAGTACTTC.